The present T cell receptor (beta chain) was sequenced within a study of regulatory T cells in long-lasting Graves disease. The CDR3 runs 15 residues. Trimming removed 6 bases from V and 4 bases from J; junction bases left unmatched: 7. The germline CDR1 and CDR2 sequences are LNHDA and SQIVND (reference sequence). Study-wide points: Newly diagnosed disease favored TRBV20-1 and TRBJ2-1 over persistent disease. Having few samples may have compromised the accuracy. Persistent patients shared more public clonotypes (2,741) than newly diagnosed patients (about 1,000).

As for time point: persistent/refractory GD, antithyroid drugs over 5 years with positive TRAb. Generation of the TCR library employed RNA extracted from PBMCs. Both iRepertoire HTBI primers and Arm-PCR of CDR3 regions were used to build the TCR beta libraries. TCRdb called the multiplex PCR reads again in MiXCR, with one record for every CDR3 protein. The repertoire consists of more than 300,000 distinct CDR3 sequences, with around 20% occurring once and the leading ten covering roughly 27%. On this clonotype: The antigen is unknown.

The receptor was isolated from a female donor with Graves disease. The chain recombines TRBV19 with TRBJ2-2; 8 bases fit TRBD1. This material consisted of peripheral blood mononuclear cells (PBMCs), taken when the disease was refractory, from a patient treated with antithyroid drugs. The CDR3: CASRETGVGTGELFF. The CDR3 DNA reads as TGTGCCAGTAGGGAGACAGGGGTCGGCACCGGGGAGCTGTTTTTT.